By share of the sample, the clone carrying this T cell receptor beta chain is medium-sized. Its target is not known. Study results and caveats: Tumor memory CD4+ T cell TCR gene usage was found to cluster with blood and lymph node memory CD4+ cells and with lymph node naive CD4+ cells.

With 4 bases clipped from V and 5 bases from J, the junction kept 9 bases outside the gene matches. The CDR3 spans 16 residues. Germline CDR1 and CDR2: MNHEY and SVGAGI. Full-length variable regions came from constant-region reverse primers plus semi-nested Nested Universal Primer A PCR. TCRdb itself ran the 5' RACE reads through MiXCR, one entry per CDR3 protein. The repertoire holds 7,500 to 10,000 distinct CDR3 sequences, with roughly 25% as singletons. The sorted Tregs were CD4+CD25+CD127-/low cells. This TCR was recovered from a female donor with breast cancer. This chain uses TRBV6-5 with TRBJ2-3; 10 positions match TRBD2. The sample consisted of Tregs sorted from blood. The CDR3 loop is CASSSLSGRRGDTQYF. The CDR3 DNA sequence: TGTGCCAGCAGTTCCCTTAGCGGGAGGCGCGGAGATACGCAGTATTTT.